The rows below give T cell receptor beta chains drawn from one sample of a study of T cell clusters in autoimmune cytopenias. TCRdb processed the multiplex PCR reads again and assigns one entry to each CDR3 protein, with no DNA. The repertoire table contains some 3,000 distinct CDR3 sequences. Sequencing used peripheral blood. The receptors were sampled from a human donor with an autoimmune cytopenia, with autoimmune hepatitis or in good health (not recorded which). Both conserved end residues are part of each CDR3. The size entry is marked missing in some rows and otherwise reads once, few, many or a size class.

medium-sized | TRBJ2-6 | TRBV27 | CASSLWGTAGSSGANVLTF
medium-sized | TRBJ2-1 | TRBV24-1 | CATSDLGTSGSSDEQFF
medium-sized | TRBJ2-7 | TRBV5-5 | CASSLAGAEQYF
medium-sized | TRBJ2-2 | TRBV6-6 | CASRPDRTGELFF
. | TRBJ2-7 | TRBV7-2 | CASSSWGGYEQYF
. | TRBJ2-3 | TRBV5-5 | CASSRGTSTDTQYF
medium-sized | TRBJ2-3 | TRBV20-1 | CSASGLAYYTDTQYF
medium-sized | TRBJ2-2 | TRBV4-3 | CASSQAASGRTGELFF
medium-sized | TRBJ1-5 | TRBV5-6 | CASSLGVDRDGNQPQHF
medium-sized | TRBJ1-5 | TRBV27 | CASSLFSRDQPQHF
medium-sized | TRBJ2-1 | TRBV5-6 | CASSLSLMHNEQFF
medium-sized | TRBJ2-3 | TRBV15 | CATRPGETDTQYF
medium-sized | TRBJ2-5 | TRBV5-6 | CASSLWRGPFTYKETQYF
. | TRBJ2-3 | TRBV20-1 | CSARDRGRTDTQYF
. | TRBJ2-7 | TRBV28 | CASRTGGIYEQYF
medium-sized | TRBJ2-1 | TRBV20-1 | CSARDRDFNSDEQFF
. | TRBJ2-2 | TRBV29-1 | CSVYQPLAGGELFF
. | TRBJ1-1 | TRBV10-3 | CAISEWVSPNTEAFF
medium-sized | TRBJ2-1 | TRBV6-2/TRBV6-3 | CASSYSRTSGGITYNEQFF
medium-sized | TRBJ1-3 | TRBV20-1 | CSARPGSGNTIYF